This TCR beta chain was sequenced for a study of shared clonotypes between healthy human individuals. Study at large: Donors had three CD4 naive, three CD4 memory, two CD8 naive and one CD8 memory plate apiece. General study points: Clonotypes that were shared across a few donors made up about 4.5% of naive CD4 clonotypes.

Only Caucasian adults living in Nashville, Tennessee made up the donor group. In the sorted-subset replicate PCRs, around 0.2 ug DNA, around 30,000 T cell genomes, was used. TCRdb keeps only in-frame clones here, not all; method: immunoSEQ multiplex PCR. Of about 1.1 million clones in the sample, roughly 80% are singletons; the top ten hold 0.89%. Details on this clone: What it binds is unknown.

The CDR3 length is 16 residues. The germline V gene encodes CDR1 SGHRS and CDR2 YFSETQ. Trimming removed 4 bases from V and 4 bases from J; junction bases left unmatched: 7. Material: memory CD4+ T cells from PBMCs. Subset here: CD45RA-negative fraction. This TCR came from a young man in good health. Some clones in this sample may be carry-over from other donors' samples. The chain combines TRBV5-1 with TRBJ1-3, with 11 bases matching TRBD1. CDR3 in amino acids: CASSAGQGARGNTIYF. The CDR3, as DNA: TGCGCCAGCAGCGCAGGACAGGGGGCTCGAGGAAACACCATATATTTT. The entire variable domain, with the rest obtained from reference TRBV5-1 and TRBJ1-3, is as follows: KAGVTQTPRYLIKTRGQQVTLSCSPISGHRSVSWYQQTPGQGLQFLFEYFSETQRNKGNFPGRFSGRQFSNSRSEMNVSTLELGDSALYLCASSAGQGARGNTIYFGEGSWLTVV.